The T cell receptor (beta chain) described here comes from a study of shared clonotypes between healthy human individuals. Study observations and caveats: It was the few donors that limited the genetic and exposure-history diversity represented.

Data came from immunoSEQ multiplex PCR; TCRdb stores just in-frame clones and leaves some out. The profile covers about 1 million clones, with about 70% appearing a single time and 1.5% taken by the ten largest. Comment on this clone: Its antigen is not known.

The specimen was memory CD4+ T cells sorted from blood. Subset described: CD45RA-negative fraction. The source of this sequence is a man aged 18 to 30 in good health.

The CDR3 sequence: CASSTGLAGYNEQFF. The DNA for the CDR3 is TGTGCCAGCAGTACGGGACTAGCGGGGTACAATGAGCAGTTCTTC. The genes are TRBV27 and TRBJ2-1; 13 nucleotides agree with TRBD2. V shed 5 bases and J 4 bases; nucleotides not matched to a gene: 2. This CDR3 has 15 amino acids. The germline V gene encodes CDR1 MNHEY and CDR2 SMNVEV (reference sequence).